This T cell receptor (beta chain) was captured in a study of blood T cell repertoires in COVID-19. Study summary: Sample material is recorded as cDNA or gDNA derived from T cells, B-cell-depleted T cells, or PBMCs.

This CDR3 contains 16 residues. The V and J ends lost 5 bases and 2 bases, in that order; junction bases with no gene match: 9. Germline V gene sequence: CDR1 SGHVS, CDR2 FQNEAQ. Authors' processing steps: Amplification of reference gene primers provided the estimated nucleated cell counts. Sequencing used immunoSEQ multiplex PCR; TCRdb keeps in-frame clones, though not all of them. That table supplies the V and J calls and clone size; D and trimming were determined from the DNA. The repertoire consists of some 200,000 clones, with less than 90% occurring once and the leading ten covering approximately 6.5%.

The gene calls are TRBV7-8 and TRBJ2-3, with 8 bases aligning to TRBD2. This TCR was recovered from a woman between 35 and 50 years old with acute or convalescent COVID-19. The source material was peripheral blood. CDR3 coding DNA: TGTGCCAGCAGCCGTGCCGGGGGGGTCCCCACAGATACGCAGTATTTT. It yields the protein CASSRAGGVPTDTQYF.